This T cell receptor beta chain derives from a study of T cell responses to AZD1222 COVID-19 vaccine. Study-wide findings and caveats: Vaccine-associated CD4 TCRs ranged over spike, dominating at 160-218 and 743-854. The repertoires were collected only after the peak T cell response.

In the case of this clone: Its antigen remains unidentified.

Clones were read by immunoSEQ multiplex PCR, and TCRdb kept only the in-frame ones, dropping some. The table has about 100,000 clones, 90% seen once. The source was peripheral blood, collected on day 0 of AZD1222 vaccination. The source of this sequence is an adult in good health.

In DNA, the CDR3 is TGTGCCAGCAGCCCTGACAGCACAGATACGCAGTATTTT. Translating it yields CASSPDSTDTQYF. The chain has TRBV28 and TRBJ2-3; no firm D call. CDR1 and CDR2 (germline): MDHEN, SYDVKM. Trimming took 6 bases from V and 0 from J, leaving 7 bases between them. This CDR3 is built from 13 residues.